One sample yielded the 28 T cell receptor beta chains listed below, sequenced in a study of blood T cell repertoires in COVID-19. The assay was immunoSEQ multiplex PCR, and TCRdb's table has in-frame clones only and misses some. The sample has a few hundred thousand clones, around 87% seen once. The sequenced sample consisted of PBMCs or T cells enriched from blood (not recorded which). These receptors were collected from a woman aged 45-65 years who had recovered from COVID-19.

The genes are TRBV2 and TRBJ1-2; 11 nucleotides align to TRBD1. Looked up from germline, CDR1 is SNHLY and CDR2 is FYNNEI. The CDR3 is made up of 15 amino acids. With 8 bases clipped from V and 6 bases from J, the junction kept 11 bases outside the gene matches. The CDR3 protein is CASRTGGMLADGYTF. The CDR3 region has the DNA TGTGCCAGCCGGACAGGGGGCATGCTTGCGGATGGCTACACCTTC.

V is TRBV10-2 and J is TRBJ2-1, with 9 nucleotides matching TRBD2. The CDR3 contains 12 residues. The V gene end was trimmed by 7 bases and the J gene end by 12 bases; junction bases not matched to a gene: 7. Germline V gene sequence: CDR1 WSHSY, CDR2 SAAADI. In DNA, the CDR3 is TGCGCCAGCAAGGCGGGAGGGCCGGTGCAGTTCTTC. Translation gives CASKAGGPVQFF.

V and J are TRBV7-2 and TRBJ2-7, with TRBD2 matching over 9 bases. The CDR3 has 18 amino acids. The V gene's germline CDR1 is SGHTA and CDR2 FQGNSA. V was clipped by 1 base and J by 0 bases; unmatched bases: 10. CDR3: CASSLVVASGMSSYEQYF. Written as DNA, the CDR3 is TGTGCCAGCAGCTTAGTTGTGGCTAGCGGGATGAGCTCCTACGAGCAGTACTTC.

The J gene is TRBJ2-3, the V gene TRBV6-6, with TRBD1 matching 7 bases. The CDR3 is 18 amino acids. V lost 5 bases, J lost 1 base, and 15 bases stayed unmatched. The germline CDR1 and CDR2 sequences are MNHNY and SVGAGI (reference sequence). CDR3 protein: CASSPLNSVQGGTDTQYF. DNA for the CDR3: TGTGCCAGCAGTCCGCTTAATAGCGTTCAGGGGGGCACAGATACGCAGTATTTT.

The chain employs TRBV13 and TRBJ2-5, with TRBD1 matching over 8 bases. Trimming cost V 4 bases and J 1 base; bases outside gene matches: 2. This CDR3 is 14 amino acids long. Germline V gene lookup returns CDR1 PRHDT and CDR2 FYEKMQ (reference sequence). Here the CDR3 reads CASSYTGGQETQYF. CDR3 bases: TGTGCCAGCAGCTATACAGGGGGCCAAGAGACCCAGTACTTC.

V and J are TRBV30 and TRBJ2-3; D possibly corresponds to TRBD1 (5 bases). CDR1 and CDR2 (germline): GTSNPN, SVGIG (reference sequence). V was pared by 4 bases and J by 6 bases, with 11 bases between. CDR3 length: 12 amino acids. CDR3 protein: CAWNRGADTQYF. CDR3 nucleotides: TGTGCCTGGAATAGGGGCGCGGATACGCAGTATTTT.

The J gene is TRBJ2-3, the V gene TRBV14, with D maybe TRBD2 (6 bases). This CDR3 spans 14 amino acids. Per germline, CDR1 SGHDN and CDR2 FVKESK. V was pared by 3 bases and J by 4 bases, with 11 bases between. CDR3 coding DNA: TGTGCCAGCAGCCAGAGACTAGTTCCAGATACGCAGTATTTT. It codes for CASSQRLVPDTQYF.

The chain combines TRBV7-9 with TRBJ2-1; 13 nucleotides align to TRBD2. Germline lookup yields CDR1 SEHNR and CDR2 FQNEAQ (reference sequence). This CDR3 spans 14 amino acids. The V gene end was trimmed by 9 bases and the J gene end by 7 bases; junction bases not matched to a gene: 6. The CDR3 sequence is CASQKTSGRNEQFF. For the CDR3, the DNA is TGTGCCAGTCAAAAGACTAGCGGGAGGAATGAGCAGTTCTTC.

V gene TRBV12-5 combines with J gene TRBJ2-1; TRBD2 matches 10 bases. This CDR3 comprises 17 residues. V lost 0 bases to trimming and J lost 9 bases; unmatched junction nucleotides: 11. Germline V gene data show CDR1 as LGHNT and CDR2 as FRNRAP. This chain's CDR3 is CASGLVLASGSGAEQFF. The CDR3 DNA reads TGTGCTAGTGGTTTGGTACTGGCTAGCGGGAGTGGCGCTGAGCAGTTCTTC.

This rearrangement joins TRBV29-1 to TRBJ1-4; TRBD1 is a possible D gene (5 bases). Trimming pared 4 bases from V and 5 bases from J, leaving 11 bases between. This CDR3 is built from 13 residues. Germline V CDR1 and CDR2: SQVTM, ANQGSEA. In DNA, the CDR3 is TGCAGCGTTGTTGCAGGGTACAATGAAAAACTGTTTTTT. Its protein is CSVVAGYNEKLFF.

This clone came up many times. CDR3 in amino acids: CAWRRGRATSGANVLTF. The CDR3 bases are TGTGCCTGGAGGAGGGGGCGGGCTACCTCTGGGGCCAACGTCCTGACTTTC. The rearrangement uses TRBV30 and TRBJ2-6; 7 bases line up with TRBD1. V shed 3 bases, J shed 0 bases, and the junction held 8 bases outside the gene matches. The CDR3 has 17 amino acids. From germline, CDR1 is GTSNPN and CDR2 SVGIG (reference sequence).

This chain uses TRBV9 with TRBJ2-1; TRBD2 might be the D (5 bases). Trimming cost V 0 bases and J 6 bases, with 10 bases left between them. Germline V gene data show CDR1 as SGDLS and CDR2 as YYNGEE. The CDR3 is 14 residues long. The CDR3 bases are TGTGCCAGCAGCGTAGGTGGCGGGCGCAATGAGCAGTTCTTC. This encodes CASSVGGGRNEQFF.

The chain employs TRBV19 and TRBJ2-7; maybe TRBD2 (6 bases). The CDR3 has 14 residues. CDR1 LNHDA and CDR2 SQIVND come from the germline V gene (reference sequence). V lost 5 bases to trimming and J lost 0 bases, with 11 bases between them. CDR3: CASSGTGVSYEQYF. The CDR3 nucleotides read TGTGCCAGTAGTGGAACGGGGGTCTCCTACGAGCAGTACTTC.

The genes are TRBV4-1 and TRBJ1-5; D ambiguous. Trimming took 1 base from V and 2 from J, leaving 15 bases between them. This CDR3 is 17 amino acids long. Germline lookup yields CDR1 MGHRA and CDR2 YSYEKL. The CDR3 spells CASSQGFGSSGNQPQHF. CDR3 nucleotides: TGCGCCAGCAGCCAAGGCTTCGGGTCCAGTGGCAATCAGCCCCAGCATTTT.

The V gene is TRBV21-1, the J gene TRBJ2-7; the D call in the table, TRBD1, was not verified against the DNA. TRBV21-1 is marked as a pseudogene. CDR3 length: 21 residues. CDR3 sequence reads: CASSKGLDGDRGQVGPYEQYF. DNA for the CDR3: TGTGCCAGCAGCAAAGGGCTCGATGGGGACAGGGGGCAGGTAGGTCCCTACGAGCAGTACTTC.

The V and J genes are TRBV27 and TRBJ2-3; weak D call: TRBD2 (6 bases). The V gene lost 4 bases and the J gene lost 6 bases, with 20 bases spanning the gap. Germline CDR1 and CDR2: MNHEY and SMNVEV (reference sequence). This CDR3 contains 16 residues. The CDR3 DNA sequence: TGTGCCAGCAGTTCACTAGCACCAGAAGGACGGGATACGCAGTATTTT. It is translated as CASSSLAPEGRDTQYF.

The gene calls are TRBV19 and TRBJ2-1; 9 positions agree with TRBD2. This CDR3 has 15 residues. Unmatched junction bases numbered 5, after V lost 6 bases and J lost 2 bases. Per the germline V gene, CDR1 is LNHDA and CDR2 is SQIVND (reference sequence). This CDR3 reads CASRGLADAYNEQFF. The CDR3 DNA is TGTGCCAGTAGGGGACTAGCTGACGCCTACAATGAGCAGTTCTTC. The full variable domain, its missing parts supplied by reference TRBV19 and TRBJ2-1, is DGGITQSPKYLFRKEGQNVTLSCEQNLNHDAMYWYRQDPGQGLRLIYYSQIVNDFQKGDIAEGYSVSREKKESFPLTVTSAQKNPTAFYLCASRGLADAYNEQFFGPGTRLTVL.

CDR3 nucleotide sequence: TGTGCCAGCAGCCCCGGGGAGACCCAGTACTTC. It translates to CASSPGETQYF. This rearrangement joins TRBV12-3 or TRBV12-4 to TRBJ2-5, with D unresolved. The length of the CDR3 is 11 residues. V dropped 6 bases and J dropped 5 bases, with 7 bases sitting between them.

The rearrangement links TRBV9 to TRBJ2-3; no clear D gene. This CDR3 comprises 14 residues. V lost 0 bases and J lost 3, with 8 bases in between. The germline V gene has CDR1 SGDLS and CDR2 YYNGEE. The CDR3 sequence: CASSVGLSTDTQYF. Written as DNA, the CDR3 is TGTGCCAGCAGCGTAGGACTTTCTACAGATACGCAGTATTTT. Supplemented by reference TRBV9 and TRBJ2-3, the full variable domain reads DSGVTQTPKHLITATGQRVTLRCSPRSGDLSVYWYQQSLDQGLQFLIQYYNGEERAKGNILERFSAQQFPDLHSELNLSSLELGDSALYFCASSVGLSTDTQYFGPGTRLTVL.

The chain links TRBV9 to TRBJ1-2; 8 positions agree with TRBD1. With 4 bases clipped from V and 0 bases from J, the junction kept 17 bases outside the gene matches. This CDR3 contains 19 residues. CDR1 and CDR2 (germline): SGDLS, YYNGEE. CDR3 coding DNA: TGTGCCAGCAGCTCAGAAATAGGACAGGGCGTAAGAGCTAACTATGGCTACACCTTC. Translated: CASSSEIGQGVRANYGYTF.

The CDR3 DNA reads as TGTGCCAGCAGTGGCCGGGACAGGGGGCTAGTACAGCCCCAGCATTTT. This translates into CASSGRDRGLVQPQHF. The genes are TRBV6-1 and TRBJ1-5, with TRBD1 identical over 12 bases. Germline V gene data show CDR1 as MNHNS and CDR2 as SASEGT. CDR3 length: 16 amino acids. Trimming at V came to 4 bases and at J to 7 bases, leaving 8 bases not matched to a gene.

The V and J genes are TRBV18 and TRBJ1-2; D is possibly TRBD1 (6 bases). The CDR3 sequence is 14 residues long. The germline V and J ends were trimmed by 5 bases and 4 bases, with 14 bases remaining between them. Germline CDR1 and CDR2: KGHSH and LQKENI. CDR3 nucleotide sequence: TGTGCCAGCTCAGCTGCAGGGGACCCCTATGGCTACACCTTC. Protein product: CASSAAGDPYGYTF.

The CDR3 DNA reads TGTGCCAGCAGTTACTCGGGACGGGAGTCTCTGAATGAGCAGTTCTTC. It translates to CASSYSGRESLNEQFF. The genes are TRBV6-5 and TRBJ2-1; tentative D call: TRBD2 (6 bases). The V end was cut by 0 bases, the J end by 7 bases, with 16 bases between. This CDR3 spans 16 amino acids. Germline CDR1 is MNHEY and CDR2 is SVGAGI.

A remark on this clone: Other DNA sequences within the sample encode an identical CDR3. J is TRBJ2-7 and V is TRBV29-1; 10 bases fit TRBD2. The V and J ends lost 6 bases and 4 bases, in that order; junction bases with no gene match: 6. The CDR3 contains 13 residues. Germline CDR1 SQVTM, CDR2 ANQGSEA. The CDR3 loop is CSVRTSGSYEQYF. CDR3 in DNA: TGCAGCGTAAGGACTAGCGGCTCATACGAGCAGTACTTC.

The chain is built from TRBV5-1 and TRBJ2-2, with 10 positions matching TRBD2. Per the germline V gene, CDR1 is SGHRS and CDR2 is YFSETQ. The CDR3 has 16 amino acids. J was trimmed by 2 bases and V by 4 bases; bases with no gene match: 5. The CDR3 reads CASSARTSGNTGELFF. As DNA, the CDR3 is TGCGCCAGCAGCGCACGGACTAGCGGAAACACCGGGGAGCTGTTTTTT.

V gene TRBV11-3 combines with J gene TRBJ2-3; D remains unclear. Germline V gene data show CDR1 as SGHNT and CDR2 as YENEEA. The V and J ends lost 0 bases and 5 bases respectively, with 12 bases between them. This CDR3 is 15 amino acids long. This CDR3 reads CASSLDGSPGDTQYF. The CDR3, as DNA: TGTGCCAGCAGCTTAGATGGCTCGCCTGGAGATACGCAGTATTTT. The full variable domain, completed using reference TRBV11-3 and TRBJ2-3, is EAGVVQSPRYKIIEKKQPVAFWCNPISGHNTLYWYLQNLGQGPELLIRYENEEAVDDSQLPKDRFSAERLKGVDSTLKIQPAELGDSAVYLCASSLDGSPGDTQYFGPGTRLTVL.

The count of this clone is one. CDR3 in DNA: TGTGCCAGCAGCCCCCTCAGGGACACAGATACGCAGTATTTT. Translated, it gives CASSPLRDTDTQYF. The gene calls are TRBV7-9 and TRBJ2-3; possibly TRBD1 for D (5 bases). From germline, CDR1 is SEHNR and CDR2 FQNEAQ (reference sequence). CDR3 size: 14 residues. V lost 5 bases and J lost 2, with 11 bases in between.

The chain carries TRBV4-3 and TRBJ2-6; 7 bases are shared with TRBD1. The CDR3 runs 20 residues. V lost 0 bases and J lost 0; bases outside the gene matches: 11. Germline V gene sequence: CDR1 LGHNA, CDR2 YSLEER. CDR3 nucleotides: TGCGCCAGCAGCCAAGATCGTAGTAAGGGGGCCGCCTCTGGGGCCAACGTCCTGACTTTC. It yields the protein CASSQDRSKGAASGANVLTF.